This note documents a single TCR beta chain sequence. Its antigen remains unknown. Here the CDR3 omits its conserved ending phenylalanine or tryptophan, so a read error is the likely source. TCRbeta libraries were built with three rounds of nested PCR, modified from ARM-PCR. Using its own MiXCR run on the multiplex PCR reads, TCRdb lists one record per CDR3 protein. The sample includes some 120,000 distinct CDR3 sequences, 66% seen only once; the top ten take roughly 12%. The data originate from a study of tumor and adjacent non-tumor tissue in lung cancer. Study in general: Patients were aged about 30 to 85, some 10 men and roughly five women, stage I to III. Findings and limits, study-wide: Compared with tumor, normal lung showed significantly lower TCR diversity. Tumor repertoires had a smaller top 100 clone share than normal lung.

V dropped 5 bases and J dropped 7; count of bases not matched to a gene: 8. The germline V gene has CDR1 MNHEY and CDR2 SVGAGI. CDR3 length: 15 amino acids. No cell sorting was done before RNA was extracted from the tissue. Between August and November 2014, newly diagnosed, chemotherapy-naive lung cancer patients underwent thoracic surgery in China. This sequence originates from a man aged 25-45 years with non-small cell lung cancer. The rearrangement links TRBV6-5 to TRBJ1-6; 7 positions match TRBD1. Source material: lung tumor tissue. DNA for the CDR3: TGTGCCAGCAGTCGAACGACAGGGCGAAATTCACCCCTCCACTTA. It codes for CASSRTTGRNSPLHL.